A selection of T cell receptor beta chains follows, all from one sample in a study of shared clonotypes between healthy human individuals. Clones were read by immunoSEQ multiplex PCR, and TCRdb kept only the in-frame ones, dropping some. The table shows a few million clones, with more than 90% occurring only once. The sample taken for sequencing was naive CD4+ T cells sorted from blood. The receptor set was obtained from a man aged 18 to 29 in good health. Both conserved end residues are part of each CDR3. The D gene is left open where the match is weak. Where a row states a size, it is once, few, many or the class of an expanded clone; other rows omit it.

D gene,J gene,clone size,V gene,CDR3 DNA,CDR3 protein
NA,TRBJ2-5,NA,TRBV5-1,TGCGCCAGCAGCCTTGGGAGCCAAGAGACCCAGTACTTC,CASSLGSQETQYF
NA,TRBJ2-5,NA,TRBV7-2,TGTGCCAGCAGCTTTCTGGCAGGGATCCAAGAGACCCAGTACTTC,CASSFLAGIQETQYF
NA,TRBJ2-6,NA,TRBV11-2,TGTGCCAGCAGCTGGCAGGGGACCCCTGGGGCCAACGTCCTGACTTTC,CASSWQGTPGANVLTF
NA,TRBJ2-7,NA,TRBV10-3,TGTGCCATCAGTGTAGGAGGGGACGAGCAGTACTTC,CAISVGGDEQYF
NA,TRBJ2-2,NA,TRBV9,TGTGCCAGCAGCGTAGCAGGGGCGAACACCGGGGAGCTGTTTTTT,CASSVAGANTGELFF
NA,TRBJ1-5,few,TRBV6-1,TGTGCCAGCAGTGAAGAGTCACAACGCAATCAGCCCCAGCATTTT,CASSEESQRNQPQHF
NA,TRBJ2-3,NA,TRBV5-1,TGCGCCAGCAGCTTGGAGCTGGGTTTAGATACGCAGTATTTT,CASSLELGLDTQYF
TRBD1,TRBJ2-7,NA,TRBV28,TGTGCCAGCGCCGGGGGGAACAGGGGGCTTTCCGAGCAGTACTTC,CASAGGNRGLSEQYF
TRBD2,TRBJ2-5,NA,TRBV5-1,TGCGCCAGCAGCTTGGCCCCAGCGGGGGAGGGAGAGACCCAGTACTTC,CASSLAPAGEGETQYF
TRBD2,TRBJ2-2,NA,TRBV7-2,TGTGCCAGCAGCTTTAGACTAGCGGGAACGAACACCGGGGAGCTGTTTTTT,CASSFRLAGTNTGELFF
NA,TRBJ2-3,NA,TRBV5-1,TGCGCCAGCAGCCTATTGGGGGCAGGGGATACGCAGTATTTT,CASSLLGAGDTQYF
NA,TRBJ1-1,few,TRBV5-4,TGTGCCAGCAGCCCAGGACAGAACACTGAAGCTTTCTTT,CASSPGQNTEAFF
NA,TRBJ2-3,NA,TRBV6-5,TGTGCCAGCAGCACCGCCCGGGGTCTGGGAGATACGCAGTATTTT,CASSTARGLGDTQYF
TRBD1,TRBJ1-2,NA,TRBV25-1,TGTGCCAGCAGTGAAGGAGACAGGGGGCCGTATGGCTACACCTTC,CASSEGDRGPYGYTF
NA,TRBJ2-5,few,TRBV5-1,TGCGCCAGCAGCTTGAACAGGCAAGAGACCCAGTACTTC,CASSLNRQETQYF
NA,TRBJ2-7,NA,TRBV18,TGTGCCAGCTCACCAGGTTTAGGGGAGCAGTACTTC,CASSPGLGEQYF
NA,TRBJ2-2,NA,TRBV5-6,TGTGCCAGCAGCTCAAGGCTGGATGGTTTGACCGGGGAGCTGTTTTTT,CASSSRLDGLTGELFF